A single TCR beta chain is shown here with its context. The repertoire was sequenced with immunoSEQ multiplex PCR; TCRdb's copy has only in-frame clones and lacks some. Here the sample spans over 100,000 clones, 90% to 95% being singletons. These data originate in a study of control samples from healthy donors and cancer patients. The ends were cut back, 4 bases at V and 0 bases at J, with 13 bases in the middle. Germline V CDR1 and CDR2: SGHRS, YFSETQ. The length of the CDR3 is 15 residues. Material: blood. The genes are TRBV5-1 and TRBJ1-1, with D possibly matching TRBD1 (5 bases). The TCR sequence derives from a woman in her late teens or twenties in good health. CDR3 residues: CASSPTGRLNTEAFF. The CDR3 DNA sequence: TGCGCCAGCAGCCCCACGGGACGCCTGAACACTGAAGCTTTCTTT.